This T cell receptor beta chain was profiled in a study of shared clonotypes between healthy human individuals. The CDR3 totals 12 residues. Germline CDR1 is SGHRS and CDR2 is YFSETQ. V was cut by 3 bases and J by 7 bases, with 10 bases left in between. Clones were sequenced by immunoSEQ multiplex PCR, and TCRdb holds only the in-frame ones, with some missing. The sample carries about 2.4 million clones, roughly 92% recorded once. Sequenced input: naive CD4+ T cells sorted from blood. As to subset: CD45RA+ positively selected. This receptor was identified in a man younger than 35 in good health. The chain carries TRBV5-1 and TRBJ2-5; D is unclear. The CDR3 spells CASSSNYGTQYF. The CDR3 nucleotides read TGCGCCAGCAGCTCTAATTATGGGACCCAGTACTTC.